Listed below are T cell receptor beta chains from one sample, sequenced in a study of shared clonotypes between healthy human individuals. Assay: immunoSEQ multiplex PCR; the TCRdb copy retains only in-frame clones and omits some. The sample comprises about 1.5 million clones, roughly 96% of which are singletons, and 1.2% rests with the top ten. Sequenced: naive CD4+ T cells sorted from blood. The source is a man aged 30-40 years in good health. The CDR3 runs from the conserved cysteine through the conserved F or W. Each record gives: D gene, clone size, V gene, J gene, CDR3 DNA, CDR3 protein. D genes are given only for firm matches. Size is omitted from some rows. Given values are once, few, many or a class for expanded clones.

-,-,TRBV4-3,TRBJ2-5,TGCGCCAGCAGCCAAGTTGACGGGGAGACCCAGTACTTC,CASSQVDGETQYF
-,-,TRBV5-4,TRBJ2-1,TGTGCCAGCAGCTTGGTAGGGACTCTCAGAGCCAATGAGCAGTTCTTC,CASSLVGTLRANEQFF
-,-,TRBV5-6,TRBJ2-1,TGTGCCAGCAGCCATCGTTACGGGAGAGCCTACAATGAGCAGTTCTTC,CASSHRYGRAYNEQFF
-,-,TRBV7-9,TRBJ2-3,TGTGCCAGCAGCCAGATTACAGGGCTGTTGATGCCAGATACGCAGTATTTT,CASSQITGLLMPDTQYF
-,-,TRBV25-1,TRBJ2-7,TGTGCCAGCAGTGAATCCTACGAGCAGTACTTC,CASSESYEQYF
-,-,TRBV7-6,TRBJ2-5,TGTGCCAGCAGCCCTTTTGGGGGGAAAGTCGAGCAAGAGACCCAGTACTTC,CASSPFGGKVEQETQYF
TRBD1,-,TRBV2,TRBJ2-1,TGTGCCAGCAGTGAAGCTGGGGACAGGGCCTACAATGAGCAGTTCTTC,CASSEAGDRAYNEQFF
TRBD1,-,TRBV6-5,TRBJ1-1,TGTGCCAGCAGCGCGACAGGGCTGAACACTGAAGCTTTCTTT,CASSATGLNTEAFF
TRBD1,once,TRBV2,TRBJ1-2,TGTGCCAGCAGATCCGACAGGGGGCGAGGCTATGGCTACACCTTC,CASRSDRGRGYGYTF
TRBD1,-,TRBV5-6,TRBJ2-1,TGTGCCAGCAGCGTAAGGGACAGGGCGTTGGGCAATGAGCAGTTCTTC,CASSVRDRALGNEQFF
-,-,TRBV7-8,TRBJ2-7,TGTGCCAGCAGCCTCTTGCCGGGGAGCGAGCAGTACTTC,CASSLLPGSEQYF
-,once,TRBV19,TRBJ2-6,TGTGCCAGTAGTAGAGGGTCTGGGGCCAACGTCCTGACTTTC,CASSRGSGANVLTF
-,once,TRBV5-1,TRBJ1-4,TGCGCCAGCAGCTTGGGCTCGGGACTGCTTAATGAAAAACTGTTTTTT,CASSLGSGLLNEKLFF
-,-,TRBV5-4,TRBJ1-3,TGTGCCAGCAGCTTGGCTCCCCAGGCCACGACTGGAAACACCATATATTTT,CASSLAPQATTGNTIYF
-,once,TRBV19,TRBJ2-3,TGTGCCAGCGGGCCTCGGGCGCAGTATTTT,CASGPRAQYF
TRBD2,-,TRBV23-1,TRBJ2-7,TGCGCCAGCAGTCATCAAACTAGCGGAGGGTTCGAGCAGTACTTC,CASSHQTSGGFEQYF
-,-,TRBV7-2,TRBJ2-7,TGTGCCAGCAGCTTAGAGGGGTTCGCCGTAGTCTACGAGCAGTACTTC,CASSLEGFAVVYEQYF
TRBD1,-,TRBV7-3,TRBJ2-1,TGTGCCAGCAGCCTCACTCAAGGGGGCGAGCAGTTCTTC,CASSLTQGGEQFF